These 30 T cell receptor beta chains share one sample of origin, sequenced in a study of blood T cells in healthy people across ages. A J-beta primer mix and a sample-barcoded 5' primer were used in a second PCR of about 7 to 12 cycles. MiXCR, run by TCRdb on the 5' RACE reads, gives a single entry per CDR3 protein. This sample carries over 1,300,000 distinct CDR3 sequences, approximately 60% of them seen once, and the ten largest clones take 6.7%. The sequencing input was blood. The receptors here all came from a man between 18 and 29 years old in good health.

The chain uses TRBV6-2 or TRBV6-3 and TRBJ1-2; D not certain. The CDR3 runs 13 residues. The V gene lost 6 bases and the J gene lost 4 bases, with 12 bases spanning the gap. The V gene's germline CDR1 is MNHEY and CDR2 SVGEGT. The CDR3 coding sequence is TGTGCCAGCAGGATGGACCGACGCTATGGCTACACCTTC. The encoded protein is CASRMDRRYGYTF.

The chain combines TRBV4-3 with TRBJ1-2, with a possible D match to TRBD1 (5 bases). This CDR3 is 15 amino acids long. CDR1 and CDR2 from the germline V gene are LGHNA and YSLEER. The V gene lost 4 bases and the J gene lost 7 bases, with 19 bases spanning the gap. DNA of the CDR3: TGCGCCAGCAGCCGACGACAGACTACTCCCAGTGGCTACACCTTC. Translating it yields CASSRRQTTPSGYTF.

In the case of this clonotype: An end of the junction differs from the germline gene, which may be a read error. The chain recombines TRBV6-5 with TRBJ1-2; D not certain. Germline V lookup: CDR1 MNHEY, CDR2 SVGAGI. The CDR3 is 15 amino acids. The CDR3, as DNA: TGTACCAGCAGTTACCGTCAGGAGACACGCTATGGCTACACCTTC. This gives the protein CTSSYRQETRYGYTF.

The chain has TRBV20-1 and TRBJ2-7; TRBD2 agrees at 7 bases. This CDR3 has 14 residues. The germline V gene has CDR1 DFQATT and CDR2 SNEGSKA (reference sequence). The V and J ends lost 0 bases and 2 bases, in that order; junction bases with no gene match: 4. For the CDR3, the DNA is TGCAGTGCTAGAGAACCGGGACTACCCTACGAGCAGTACTTC. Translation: CSAREPGLPYEQYF.

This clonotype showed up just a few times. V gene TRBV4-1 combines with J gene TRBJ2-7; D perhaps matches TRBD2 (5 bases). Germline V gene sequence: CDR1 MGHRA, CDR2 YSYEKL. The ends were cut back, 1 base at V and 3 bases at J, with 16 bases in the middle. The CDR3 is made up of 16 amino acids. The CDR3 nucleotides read TGCGCCAGCAGCCAAGCCCCCCAGGAGGCCAACTACGAGCAGTACTTC. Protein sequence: CASSQAPQEANYEQYF.

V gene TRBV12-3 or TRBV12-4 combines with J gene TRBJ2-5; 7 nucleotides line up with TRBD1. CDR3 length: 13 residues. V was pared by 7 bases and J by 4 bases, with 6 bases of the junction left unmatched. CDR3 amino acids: CASNLTGPETQYF. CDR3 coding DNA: TGTGCCAGCAACCTGACAGGGCCAGAGACCCAGTACTTC.

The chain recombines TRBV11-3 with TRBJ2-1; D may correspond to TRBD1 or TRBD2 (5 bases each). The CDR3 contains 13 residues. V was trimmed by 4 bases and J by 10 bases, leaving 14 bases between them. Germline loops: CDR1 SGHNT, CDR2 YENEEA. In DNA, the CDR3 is TGTGCCAGCAGCTCCGGGACCACGGGGGAGCAGTTCTTC. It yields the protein CASSSGTTGEQFF.

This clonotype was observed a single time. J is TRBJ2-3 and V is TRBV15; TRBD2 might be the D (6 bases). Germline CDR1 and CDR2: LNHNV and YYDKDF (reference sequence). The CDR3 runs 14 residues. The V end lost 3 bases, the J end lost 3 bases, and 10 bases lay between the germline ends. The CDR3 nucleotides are TGTGCCACCAGCAGGGGACTCAGGACAGATACGCAGTATTTT. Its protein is CATSRGLRTDTQYF.

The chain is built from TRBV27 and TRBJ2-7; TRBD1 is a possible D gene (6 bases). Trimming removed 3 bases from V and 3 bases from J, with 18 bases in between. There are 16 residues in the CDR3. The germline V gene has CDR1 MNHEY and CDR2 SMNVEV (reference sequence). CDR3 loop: CASSFGMIRGVYEQYF. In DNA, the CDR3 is TGTGCCAGCAGTTTTGGGATGATCAGGGGAGTCTACGAGCAGTACTTC.

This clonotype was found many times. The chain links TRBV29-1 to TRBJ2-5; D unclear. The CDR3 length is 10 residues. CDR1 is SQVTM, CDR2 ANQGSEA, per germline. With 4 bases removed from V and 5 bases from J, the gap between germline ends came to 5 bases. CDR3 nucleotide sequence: TGCAGCGTTGCATTTGAGACCCAGTACTTC. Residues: CSVAFETQYF. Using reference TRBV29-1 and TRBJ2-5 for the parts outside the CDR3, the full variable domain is SAVISQKPSRDICQRGTSLTIQCQVDSQVTMMFWYRQQPGQSLTLIATANQGSEATYESGFVIDKFPISRPNLTFSTLTVSNMSPEDSSIYLCSVAFETQYFGPGTRLLVL.

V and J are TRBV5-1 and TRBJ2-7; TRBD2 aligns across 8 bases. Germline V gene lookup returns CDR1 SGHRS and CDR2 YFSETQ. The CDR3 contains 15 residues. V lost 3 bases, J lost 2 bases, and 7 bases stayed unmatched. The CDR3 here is CASSSAAGGTYEQYF. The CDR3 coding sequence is TGCGCCAGCAGCTCCGCGGCGGGGGGAACCTACGAGCAGTACTTC.

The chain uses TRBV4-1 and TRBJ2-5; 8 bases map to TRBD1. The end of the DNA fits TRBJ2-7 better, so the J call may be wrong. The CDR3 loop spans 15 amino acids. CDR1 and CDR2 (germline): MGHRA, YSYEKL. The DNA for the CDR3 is TGCGCCAGCAGCCAAGTGGCCGGGACAGGCTACGAGCAGTACTTC. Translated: CASSQVAGTGYEQYF.

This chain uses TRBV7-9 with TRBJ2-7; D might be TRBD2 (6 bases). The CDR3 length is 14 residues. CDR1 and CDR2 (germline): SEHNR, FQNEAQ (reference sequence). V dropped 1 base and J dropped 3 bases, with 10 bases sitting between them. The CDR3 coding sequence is TGTGCCAGCAGCTTAGAAGAGGAGGGCTACGAGCAGTACTTC. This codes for CASSLEEEGYEQYF.

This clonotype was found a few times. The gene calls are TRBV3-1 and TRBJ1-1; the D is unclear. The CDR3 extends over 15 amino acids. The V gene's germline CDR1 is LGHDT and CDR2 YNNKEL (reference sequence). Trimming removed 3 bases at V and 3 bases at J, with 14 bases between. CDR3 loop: CASSQRTSLDTEAFF. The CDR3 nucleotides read TGTGCCAGCAGCCAGCGGACGTCGTTGGACACTGAAGCTTTCTTT.

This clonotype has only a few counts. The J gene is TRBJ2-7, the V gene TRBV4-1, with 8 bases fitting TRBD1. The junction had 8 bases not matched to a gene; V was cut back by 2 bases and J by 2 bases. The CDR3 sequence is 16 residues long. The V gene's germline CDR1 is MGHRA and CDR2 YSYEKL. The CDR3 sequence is CASSQPDRGFAYEQYF. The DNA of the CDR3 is TGCGCCAGCAGCCAACCTGACAGGGGATTTGCCTACGAGCAGTACTTC.

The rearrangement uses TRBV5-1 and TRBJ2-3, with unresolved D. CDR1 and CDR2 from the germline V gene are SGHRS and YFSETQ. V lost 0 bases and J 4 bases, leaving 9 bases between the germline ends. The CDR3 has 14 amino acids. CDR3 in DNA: TGCGCCAGCAGCTTGGCCCCAGCCTCAGATACGCAGTATTTT. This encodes CASSLAPASDTQYF.

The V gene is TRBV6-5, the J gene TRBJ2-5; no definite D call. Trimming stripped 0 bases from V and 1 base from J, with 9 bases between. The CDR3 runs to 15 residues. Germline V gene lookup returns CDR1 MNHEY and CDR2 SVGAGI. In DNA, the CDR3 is TGTGCCAGCAGTTACTCGTCCGCTACCCAAGAGACCCAGTACTTC. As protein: CASSYSSATQETQYF.

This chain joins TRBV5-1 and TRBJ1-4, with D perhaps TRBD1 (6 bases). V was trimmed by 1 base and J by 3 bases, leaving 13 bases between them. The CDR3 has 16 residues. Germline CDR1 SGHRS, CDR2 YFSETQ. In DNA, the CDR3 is TGCGCCAGCAGCTTGCCCACAGGGCTGGCTAATGAAAAACTGTTTTTT. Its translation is CASSLPTGLANEKLFF.

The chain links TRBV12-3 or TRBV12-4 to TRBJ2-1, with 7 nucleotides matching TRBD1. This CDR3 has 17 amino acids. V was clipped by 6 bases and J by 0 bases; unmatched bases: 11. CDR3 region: CASRQTKGQSSYNEQFF. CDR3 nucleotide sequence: TGTGCCAGCAGACAAACTAAGGGACAGAGCTCCTACAATGAGCAGTTCTTC.

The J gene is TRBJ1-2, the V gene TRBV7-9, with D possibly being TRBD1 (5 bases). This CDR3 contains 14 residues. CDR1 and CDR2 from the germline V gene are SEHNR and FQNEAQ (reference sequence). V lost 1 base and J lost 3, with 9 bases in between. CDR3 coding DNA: TGTGCCAGCAGCTTAGGGGGCGAGCACTATGGCTACACCTTC. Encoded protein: CASSLGGEHYGYTF.

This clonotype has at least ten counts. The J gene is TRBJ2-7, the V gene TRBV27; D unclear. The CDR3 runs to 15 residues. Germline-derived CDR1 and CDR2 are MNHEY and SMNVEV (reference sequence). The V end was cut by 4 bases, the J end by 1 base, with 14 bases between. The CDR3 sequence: CASSYAGSGSYEQYF. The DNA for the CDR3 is TGTGCCAGCAGTTATGCAGGAAGTGGGTCCTACGAGCAGTACTTC.

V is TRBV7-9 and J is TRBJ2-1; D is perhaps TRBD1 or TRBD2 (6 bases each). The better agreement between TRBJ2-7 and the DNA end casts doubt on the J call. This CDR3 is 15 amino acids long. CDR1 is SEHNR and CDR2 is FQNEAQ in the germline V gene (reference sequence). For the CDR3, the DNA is TGTGCCAGCACCCTACTGGGGGGCTCCTACAATGAGCAGTACTTC. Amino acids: CASTLLGGSYNEQYF.

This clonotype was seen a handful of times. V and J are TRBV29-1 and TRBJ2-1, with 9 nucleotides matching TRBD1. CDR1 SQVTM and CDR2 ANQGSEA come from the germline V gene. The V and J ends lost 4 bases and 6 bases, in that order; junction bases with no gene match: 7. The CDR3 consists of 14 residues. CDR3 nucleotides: TGCAGCGTTGCTGGGACAGGGATTATCAATGAGCAGTTCTTC. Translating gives CSVAGTGIINEQFF.

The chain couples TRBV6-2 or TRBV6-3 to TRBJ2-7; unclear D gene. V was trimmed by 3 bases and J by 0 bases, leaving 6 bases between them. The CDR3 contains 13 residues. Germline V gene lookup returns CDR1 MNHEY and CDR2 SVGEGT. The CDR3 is CASSYQVSYEQYF. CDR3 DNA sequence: TGTGCCAGCAGTTATCAGGTCTCCTACGAGCAGTACTTC.

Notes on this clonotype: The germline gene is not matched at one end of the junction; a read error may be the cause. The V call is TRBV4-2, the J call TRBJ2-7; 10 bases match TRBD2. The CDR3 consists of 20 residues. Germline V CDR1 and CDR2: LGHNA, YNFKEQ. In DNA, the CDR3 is TGTGCCGGCAGCCGTACTGCCGGGACTAGCGCTGATACGGTCTCCTACGAGCAGTACTTC. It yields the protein CAGSRTAGTSADTVSYEQYF.

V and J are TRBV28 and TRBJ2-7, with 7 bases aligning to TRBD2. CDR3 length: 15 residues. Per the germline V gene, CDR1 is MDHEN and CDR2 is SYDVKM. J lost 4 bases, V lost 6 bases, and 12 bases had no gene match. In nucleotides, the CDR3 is TGTGCCAGCAGAGCGAGCGGGACGGCACTTTACGAGCAGTACTTC. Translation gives CASRASGTALYEQYF.

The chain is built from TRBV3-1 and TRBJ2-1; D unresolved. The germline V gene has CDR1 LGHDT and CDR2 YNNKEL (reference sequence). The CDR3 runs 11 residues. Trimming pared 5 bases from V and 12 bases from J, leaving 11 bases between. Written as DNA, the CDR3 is TGTGCCAGCAGCTCCGAAACGGGGCAGTTCTTC. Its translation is CASSSETGQFF.

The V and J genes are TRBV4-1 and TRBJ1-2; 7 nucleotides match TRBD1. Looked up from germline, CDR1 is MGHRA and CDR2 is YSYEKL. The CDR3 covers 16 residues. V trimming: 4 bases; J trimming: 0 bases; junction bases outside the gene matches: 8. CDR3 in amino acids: CASSPSETGANYGYTF. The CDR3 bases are TGCGCCAGCAGCCCTTCTGAAACAGGGGCTAACTATGGCTACACCTTC.

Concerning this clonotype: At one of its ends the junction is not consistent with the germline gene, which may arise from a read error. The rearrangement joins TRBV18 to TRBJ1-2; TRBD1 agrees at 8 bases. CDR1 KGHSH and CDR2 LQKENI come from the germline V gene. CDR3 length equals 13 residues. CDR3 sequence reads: CASAPATGDGYTF. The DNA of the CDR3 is TGTGCCAGCGCACCAGCGACAGGGGATGGCTACACCTTC.

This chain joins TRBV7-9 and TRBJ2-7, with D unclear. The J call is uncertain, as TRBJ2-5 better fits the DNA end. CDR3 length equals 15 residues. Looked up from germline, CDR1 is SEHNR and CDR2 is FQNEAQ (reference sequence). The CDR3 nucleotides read TGTGCCAGCAGCCCGAGAACAAACGCCATGGAGACCCAGTACTTC. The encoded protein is CASSPRTNAMETQYF.